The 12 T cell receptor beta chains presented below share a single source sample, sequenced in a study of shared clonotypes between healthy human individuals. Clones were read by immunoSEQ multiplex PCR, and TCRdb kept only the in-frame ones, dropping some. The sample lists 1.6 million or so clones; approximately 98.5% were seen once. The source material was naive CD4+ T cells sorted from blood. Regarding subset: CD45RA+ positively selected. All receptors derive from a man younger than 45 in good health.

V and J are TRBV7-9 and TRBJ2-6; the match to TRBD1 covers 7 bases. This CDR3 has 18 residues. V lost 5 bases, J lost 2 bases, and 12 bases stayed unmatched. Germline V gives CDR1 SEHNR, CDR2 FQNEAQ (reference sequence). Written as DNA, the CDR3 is TGTGCCAGCAGCCTATCCCTGGGACAGTGGGCTGGGGCCAACGTCCTGACTTTC. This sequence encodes CASSLSLGQWAGANVLTF.

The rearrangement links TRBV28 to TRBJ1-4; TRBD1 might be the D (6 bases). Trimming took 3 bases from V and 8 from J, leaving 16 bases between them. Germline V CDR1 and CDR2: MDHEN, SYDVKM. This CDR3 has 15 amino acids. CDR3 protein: CASSFSGSGVEKLFF. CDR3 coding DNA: TGTGCCAGCAGTTTTTCCGGATCAGGGGTAGAAAAACTGTTTTTT.

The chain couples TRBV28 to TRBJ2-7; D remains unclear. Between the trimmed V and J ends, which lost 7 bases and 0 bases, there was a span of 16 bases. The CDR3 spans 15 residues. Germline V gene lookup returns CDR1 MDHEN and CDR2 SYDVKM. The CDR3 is CASKFSDMSSYEQYF. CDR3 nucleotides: TGTGCCAGCAAGTTCTCCGACATGAGCTCCTACGAGCAGTACTTC.

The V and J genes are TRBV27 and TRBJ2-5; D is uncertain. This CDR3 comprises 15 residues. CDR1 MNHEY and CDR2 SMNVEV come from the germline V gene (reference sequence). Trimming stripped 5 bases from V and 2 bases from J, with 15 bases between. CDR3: CASSQGILKQETQYF. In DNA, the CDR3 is TGTGCCAGCAGTCAAGGAATCCTGAAGCAAGAGACCCAGTACTTC.

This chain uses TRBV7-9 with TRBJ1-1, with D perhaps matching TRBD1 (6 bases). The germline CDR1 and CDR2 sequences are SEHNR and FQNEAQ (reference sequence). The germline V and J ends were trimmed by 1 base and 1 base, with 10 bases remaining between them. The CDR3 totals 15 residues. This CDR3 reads CASSLGDNRNTEAFF. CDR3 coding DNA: TGTGCCAGCAGCTTAGGGGACAACAGGAACACTGAAGCTTTCTTT.

The CDR3 sequence: CASSLQAHSTDTQYF. Written as DNA, the CDR3 is TGTGCCAGCAGCTTACAAGCTCATAGCACAGATACGCAGTATTTT. The V call is TRBV14, the J call TRBJ2-3; D remains ambiguous. Germline assignment: CDR1 SGHDN and CDR2 FVKESK. CDR3 length: 15 amino acids. V was trimmed by 5 bases and J by 0 bases, leaving 12 bases between them.

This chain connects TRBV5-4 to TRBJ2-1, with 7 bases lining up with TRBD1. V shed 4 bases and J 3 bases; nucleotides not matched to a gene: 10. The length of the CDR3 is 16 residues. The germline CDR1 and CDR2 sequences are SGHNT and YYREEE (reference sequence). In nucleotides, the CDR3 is TGTGCCAGCAGCGCCCCCTCGGGACAGATCTACAATGAGCAGTTCTTC. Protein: CASSAPSGQIYNEQFF.

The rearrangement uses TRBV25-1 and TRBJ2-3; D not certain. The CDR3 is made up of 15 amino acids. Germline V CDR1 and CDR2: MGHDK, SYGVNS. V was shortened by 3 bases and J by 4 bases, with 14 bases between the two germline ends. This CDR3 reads CASSDPGRDPDTQYF. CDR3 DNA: TGTGCCAGCAGTGATCCGGGCCGTGACCCAGATACGCAGTATTTT.

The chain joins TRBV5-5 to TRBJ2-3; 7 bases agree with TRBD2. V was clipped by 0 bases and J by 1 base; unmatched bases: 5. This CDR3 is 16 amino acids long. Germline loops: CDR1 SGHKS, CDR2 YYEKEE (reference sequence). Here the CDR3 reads CASSLVGTMGTDTQYF. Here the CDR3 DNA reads TGTGCCAGCAGCTTGGTAGGGACTATGGGCACAGATACGCAGTATTTT.

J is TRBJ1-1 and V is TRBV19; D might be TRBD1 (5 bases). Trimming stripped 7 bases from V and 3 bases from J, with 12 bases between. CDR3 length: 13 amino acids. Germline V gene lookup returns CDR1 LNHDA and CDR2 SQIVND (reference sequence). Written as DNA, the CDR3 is TGTGCCAGTACCCGGGGGGAGGACACTGAAGCTTTCTTT. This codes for CASTRGEDTEAFF.

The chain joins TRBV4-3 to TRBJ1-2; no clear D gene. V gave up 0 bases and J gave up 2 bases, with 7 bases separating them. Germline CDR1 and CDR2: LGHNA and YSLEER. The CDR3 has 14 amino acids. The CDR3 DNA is TGCGCCAGCAGCCAAGATTGGCAGAACTATGGCTACACCTTC. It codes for CASSQDWQNYGYTF.

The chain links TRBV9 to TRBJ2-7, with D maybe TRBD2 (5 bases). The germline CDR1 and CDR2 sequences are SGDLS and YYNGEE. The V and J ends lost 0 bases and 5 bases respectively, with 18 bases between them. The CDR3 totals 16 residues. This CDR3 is CASSVGVGLAIDEQYF. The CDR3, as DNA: TGTGCCAGCAGCGTAGGAGTCGGTCTAGCAATTGACGAGCAGTACTTC.